The rows below give T cell receptor beta chains drawn from one sample of a study of blood T cells in healthy people across ages. TCRdb reprocessed the 5' RACE reads via MiXCR and lists one record per CDR3 protein. The table shows 1.4 million to 1.5 million distinct CDR3 sequences, with approximately 38% occurring only once. Sequences were obtained from blood. These receptors came from a woman aged 18 to 35 in good health. Both conserved end residues are part of each CDR3. D genes are given only for firm matches. Size is omitted from some rows. Given values are once, few, many or a class for expanded clones.

j_gene: TRBJ2-3
d_gene: .
abundance: few
v_gene: TRBV29-1
len: 13
CDR3nt: TGCAGCGTTCAAACCGGGCCCCAAGCTACGCAGTATTTT
CDR3aa: CSVQTGPQATQYF

j_gene: TRBJ2-1
d_gene: .
abundance: .
v_gene: TRBV6-2/TRBV6-3
len: 14
CDR3nt: TGTACCAGCAGCTCCGCCAGGGAGTACAATGAGCAGTTCTTC
CDR3aa: CTSSSAREYNEQFF

j_gene: TRBJ2-7
d_gene: .
abundance: .
v_gene: TRBV6-5
len: 15
CDR3nt: TGTGCCAGCAGTCGAAACCTAGAGTCCCCCTACGAGCAGTACTTC
CDR3aa: CASSRNLESPYEQYF

j_gene: TRBJ2-5
d_gene: .
abundance: .
v_gene: TRBV2
len: 12
CDR3nt: TGTGCCAGCAAGGGGACACCAGAGATCCAGTACTTC
CDR3aa: CASKGTPEIQYF

j_gene: TRBJ1-5
d_gene: .
abundance: few
v_gene: TRBV4-2
len: 14
CDR3nt: TGTGCCAGCAGCCAAGGGTGGAGCAATCAGCCCCAGCATTTT
CDR3aa: CASSQGWSNQPQHF

j_gene: TRBJ1-2
d_gene: .
abundance: .
v_gene: TRBV20-1
len: 16
CDR3nt: TGCAGTGCTAGAGATGATGGAGGAGGGGTGCACTATGGCTACACCTTC
CDR3aa: CSARDDGGGVHYGYTF

j_gene: TRBJ2-7
d_gene: TRBD1
abundance: few
v_gene: TRBV6-1
len: 15
CDR3nt: TGTGCCAGCAGTGAAAGGGACAGGGTTTTAGACGAGCAGTACTTC
CDR3aa: CASSERDRVLDEQYF

j_gene: TRBJ2-7
d_gene: .
abundance: .
v_gene: TRBV19
len: 14
CDR3nt: TGTGCCAGTAGTATGAGCATCTCCTCCTACGAGCAGTACTTC
CDR3aa: CASSMSISSYEQYF

j_gene: TRBJ2-5
d_gene: .
abundance: .
v_gene: TRBV2
len: 13
CDR3nt: TGTGCCAGCAGACCCAGGGGAGGAGAGACCCAGTACTTC
CDR3aa: CASRPRGGETQYF

j_gene: TRBJ2-3
d_gene: .
abundance: .
v_gene: TRBV29-1
len: 13
CDR3nt: TGCAGCGCTATCCGGGACTTCTCAGATACGCAGTATTTT
CDR3aa: CSAIRDFSDTQYF

j_gene: TRBJ1-6
d_gene: TRBD1
abundance: .
v_gene: TRBV6-1
len: 16
CDR3nt: TGTGCCAGCAGGACGGGGGACAGGGTCTATAATTCACCCCTCCACTTT
CDR3aa: CASRTGDRVYNSPLHF

j_gene: TRBJ2-1
d_gene: TRBD2
abundance: few
v_gene: TRBV6-5
len: 13
CDR3nt: TGTGCCAGCAGGACTAGCGCCCTCGATGAGCAGTTCTTC
CDR3aa: CASRTSALDEQFF

j_gene: TRBJ1-1
d_gene: TRBD1
abundance: .
v_gene: TRBV10-3
len: 15
CDR3nt: TGTGCCATCAGGCCCTGGACAGGGGGGAACACTGAAGCTTTCTTT
CDR3aa: CAIRPWTGGNTEAFF

j_gene: TRBJ1-2
d_gene: .
abundance: .
v_gene: TRBV16
len: 15
CDR3nt: TGTGCCAGCAGCCAAAGGGTCAGCTCTAACTATGGCTACACCTTC
CDR3aa: CASSQRVSSNYGYTF

j_gene: TRBJ2-1
d_gene: .
abundance: .
v_gene: TRBV29-1
len: 12
CDR3nt: TGCAGCGTCCTCCTGAAGGGAGTTGAGCAGTTCTTC
CDR3aa: CSVLLKGVEQFF

j_gene: TRBJ1-5
d_gene: TRBD1
abundance: .
v_gene: TRBV4-1
len: 15
CDR3nt: TGCGCCAGCAGCCACGGGGACAGGGACGGGCAGCCCCAGCATTTT
CDR3aa: CASSHGDRDGQPQHF

j_gene: TRBJ1-5
d_gene: .
abundance: .
v_gene: TRBV5-5
len: 13
CDR3nt: TGTGCCAGCAGCCACGAGGGGATTCAGCCCCAGCATTTT
CDR3aa: CASSHEGIQPQHF

j_gene: TRBJ2-5
d_gene: .
abundance: .
v_gene: TRBV10-1
len: 13
CDR3nt: TGCGCCGGCAGTGACCTGTTCTTGAAGACCCAGTACTTC
CDR3aa: CAGSDLFLKTQYF

j_gene: TRBJ2-1
d_gene: .
abundance: few
v_gene: TRBV30
len: 15
CDR3nt: TGTGCCTGGAGTGTAGGAGCGGAGGGGGTTAATGAGCAGTTCTTC
CDR3aa: CAWSVGAEGVNEQFF

j_gene: TRBJ2-7
d_gene: .
abundance: .
v_gene: TRBV7-2
len: 14
CDR3nt: TGTGCCAGCGACGGGACTCAACTACGATTCGCGCAGTACTTC
CDR3aa: CASDGTQLRFAQYF

j_gene: TRBJ2-7
d_gene: TRBD2
abundance: .
v_gene: TRBV7-2
len: 17
CDR3nt: TGTGCCAGCAGCTTAACCGGACTAGGGACCGGGCAGTACGAGCAGTACTTC
CDR3aa: CASSLTGLGTGQYEQYF

j_gene: TRBJ2-7
d_gene: .
abundance: .
v_gene: TRBV9
len: 15
CDR3nt: TGTGCCAGCAGCGGGGGGGGCGGGGTCTCCTACGAGCAGTACTTC
CDR3aa: CASSGGGGVSYEQYF

j_gene: TRBJ1-2
d_gene: TRBD1
abundance: many
v_gene: TRBV7-9
len: 14
CDR3nt: TGTGCCAGCAGCCCGTCTGACAGGGAAGGTGGCTACACCTTC
CDR3aa: CASSPSDREGGYTF

j_gene: TRBJ2-3
d_gene: TRBD2
abundance: .
v_gene: TRBV20-1
len: 16
CDR3nt: TGCAGTGCTAGAGTCCCGGGGGAGGGTTACACAGATACGCAGTATTTT
CDR3aa: CSARVPGEGYTDTQYF

j_gene: TRBJ2-1
d_gene: .
abundance: few
v_gene: TRBV12-3/TRBV12-4
len: 17
CDR3nt: TGTGCCAGCAGCCTAGGGGGGGGGGTTATGAGGCGAGGTGAGCAGTTCTTC
CDR3aa: CASSLGGGVMRRGEQFF

j_gene: TRBJ2-7
d_gene: .
abundance: few
v_gene: TRBV2
len: 14
CDR3nt: TGTGCCAGCAGGGTCCAGGTATCGGTTAGCGAGCAGTACTTC
CDR3aa: CASRVQVSVSEQYF

j_gene: TRBJ1-2
d_gene: .
abundance: .
v_gene: TRBV3-1
len: 16
CDR3nt: TGTGCCAGCAGCCAAGATATCGGGGTGACTAACTATGGCTACACCTTC
CDR3aa: CASSQDIGVTNYGYTF

j_gene: TRBJ1-2
d_gene: .
abundance: .
v_gene: TRBV12-3/TRBV12-4
len: 13
CDR3nt: TGTGCCAGCAGGATACAGGGTGAATATGGCTACACCTTC
CDR3aa: CASRIQGEYGYTF